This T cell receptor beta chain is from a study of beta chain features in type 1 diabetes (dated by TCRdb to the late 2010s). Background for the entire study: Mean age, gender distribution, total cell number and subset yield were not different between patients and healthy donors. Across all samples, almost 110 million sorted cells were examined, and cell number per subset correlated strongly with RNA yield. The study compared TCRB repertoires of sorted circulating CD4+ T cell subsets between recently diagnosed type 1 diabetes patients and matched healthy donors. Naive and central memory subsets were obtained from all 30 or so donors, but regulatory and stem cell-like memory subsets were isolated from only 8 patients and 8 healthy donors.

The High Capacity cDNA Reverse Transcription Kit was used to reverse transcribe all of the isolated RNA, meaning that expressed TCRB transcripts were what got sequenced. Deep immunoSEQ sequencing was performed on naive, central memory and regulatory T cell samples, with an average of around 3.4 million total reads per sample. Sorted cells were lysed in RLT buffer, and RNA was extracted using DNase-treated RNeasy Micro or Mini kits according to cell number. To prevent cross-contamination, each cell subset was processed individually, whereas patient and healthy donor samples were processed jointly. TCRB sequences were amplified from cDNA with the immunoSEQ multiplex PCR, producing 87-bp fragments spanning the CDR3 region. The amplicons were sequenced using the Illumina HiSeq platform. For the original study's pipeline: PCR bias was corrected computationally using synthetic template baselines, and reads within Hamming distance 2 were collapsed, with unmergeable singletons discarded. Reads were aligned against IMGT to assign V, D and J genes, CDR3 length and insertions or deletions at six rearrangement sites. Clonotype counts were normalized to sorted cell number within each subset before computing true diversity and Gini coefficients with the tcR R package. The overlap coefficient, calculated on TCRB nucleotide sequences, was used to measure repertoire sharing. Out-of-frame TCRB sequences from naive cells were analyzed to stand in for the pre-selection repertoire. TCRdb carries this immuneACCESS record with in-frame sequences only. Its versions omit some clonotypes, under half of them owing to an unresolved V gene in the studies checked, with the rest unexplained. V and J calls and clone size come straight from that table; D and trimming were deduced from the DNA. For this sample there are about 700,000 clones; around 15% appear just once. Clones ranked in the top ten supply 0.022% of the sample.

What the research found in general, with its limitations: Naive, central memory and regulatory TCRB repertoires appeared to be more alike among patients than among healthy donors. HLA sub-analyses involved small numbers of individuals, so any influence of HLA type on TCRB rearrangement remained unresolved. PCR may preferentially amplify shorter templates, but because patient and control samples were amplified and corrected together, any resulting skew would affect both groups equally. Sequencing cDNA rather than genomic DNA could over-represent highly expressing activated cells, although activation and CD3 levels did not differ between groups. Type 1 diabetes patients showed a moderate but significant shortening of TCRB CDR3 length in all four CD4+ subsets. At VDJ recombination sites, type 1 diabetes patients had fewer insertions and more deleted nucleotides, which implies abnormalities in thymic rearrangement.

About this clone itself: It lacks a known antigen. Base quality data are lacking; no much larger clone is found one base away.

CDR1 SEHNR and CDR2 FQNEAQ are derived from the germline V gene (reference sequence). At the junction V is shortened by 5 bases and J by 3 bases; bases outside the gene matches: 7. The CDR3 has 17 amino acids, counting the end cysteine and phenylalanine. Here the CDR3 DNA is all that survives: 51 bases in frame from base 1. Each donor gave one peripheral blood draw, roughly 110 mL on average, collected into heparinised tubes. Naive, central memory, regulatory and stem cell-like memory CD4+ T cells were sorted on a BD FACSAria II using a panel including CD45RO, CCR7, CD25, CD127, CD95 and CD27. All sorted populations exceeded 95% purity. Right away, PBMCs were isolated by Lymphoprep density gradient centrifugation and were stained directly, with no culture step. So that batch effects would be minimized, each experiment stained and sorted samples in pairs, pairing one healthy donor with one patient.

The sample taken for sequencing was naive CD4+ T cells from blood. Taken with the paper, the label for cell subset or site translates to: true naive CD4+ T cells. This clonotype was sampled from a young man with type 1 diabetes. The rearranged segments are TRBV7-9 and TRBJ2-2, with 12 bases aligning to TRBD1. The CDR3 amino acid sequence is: CASSPGTGGADTGELFF. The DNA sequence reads TGTGCCAGCAGCCCCGGGACAGGGGGCGCGGACACCGGGGAGCTGTTTTTT.